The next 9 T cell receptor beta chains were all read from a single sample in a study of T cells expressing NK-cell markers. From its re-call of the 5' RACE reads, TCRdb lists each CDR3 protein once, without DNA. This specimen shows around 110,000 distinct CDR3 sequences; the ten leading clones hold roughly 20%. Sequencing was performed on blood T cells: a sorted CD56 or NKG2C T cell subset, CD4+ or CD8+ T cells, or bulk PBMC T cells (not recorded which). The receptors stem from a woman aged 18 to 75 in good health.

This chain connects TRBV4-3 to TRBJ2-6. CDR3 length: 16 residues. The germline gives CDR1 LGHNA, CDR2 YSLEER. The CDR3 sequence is CASSQDFGAGANVLTF.

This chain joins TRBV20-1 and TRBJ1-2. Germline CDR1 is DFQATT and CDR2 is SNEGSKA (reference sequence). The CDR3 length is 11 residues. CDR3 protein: CSARDSGGYTF.

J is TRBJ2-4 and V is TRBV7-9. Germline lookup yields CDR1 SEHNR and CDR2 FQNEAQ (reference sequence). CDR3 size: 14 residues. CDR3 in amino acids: CASSLGSDENIQYF. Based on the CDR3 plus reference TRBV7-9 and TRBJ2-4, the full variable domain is DTGVSQNPRHKITKRGQNVTFRCDPISEHNRLYWYRQTLGQGPEFLTYFQNEAQLEKSRLLSDRFSAERPKGSFSTLEIQRTEQGDSAMYLCASSLGSDENIQYFGAGTRLSVL.

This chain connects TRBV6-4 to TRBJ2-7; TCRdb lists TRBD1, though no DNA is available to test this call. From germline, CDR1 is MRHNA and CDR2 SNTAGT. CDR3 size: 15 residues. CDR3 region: CASSEMTGTAYEQYF.

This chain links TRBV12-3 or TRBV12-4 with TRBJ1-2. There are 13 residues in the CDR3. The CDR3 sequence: CASSRTANYGYTF.

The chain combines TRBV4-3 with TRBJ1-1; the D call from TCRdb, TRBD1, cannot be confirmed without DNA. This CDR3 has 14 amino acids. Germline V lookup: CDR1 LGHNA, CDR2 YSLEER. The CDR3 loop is CASSPQGGGTEAFF.

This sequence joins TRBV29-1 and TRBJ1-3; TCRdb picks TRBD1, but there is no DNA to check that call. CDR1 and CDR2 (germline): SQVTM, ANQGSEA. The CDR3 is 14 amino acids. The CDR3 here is CSVDETGTGDTIYF.

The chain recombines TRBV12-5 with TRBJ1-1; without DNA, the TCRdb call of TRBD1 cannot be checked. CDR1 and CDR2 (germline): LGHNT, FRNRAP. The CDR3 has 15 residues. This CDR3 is CASGLVLGARTEAFF.

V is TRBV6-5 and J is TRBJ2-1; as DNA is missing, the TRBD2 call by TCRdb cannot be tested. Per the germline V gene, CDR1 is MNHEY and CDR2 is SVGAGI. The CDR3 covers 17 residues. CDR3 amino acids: CASSFSGETPFLNEQFF.